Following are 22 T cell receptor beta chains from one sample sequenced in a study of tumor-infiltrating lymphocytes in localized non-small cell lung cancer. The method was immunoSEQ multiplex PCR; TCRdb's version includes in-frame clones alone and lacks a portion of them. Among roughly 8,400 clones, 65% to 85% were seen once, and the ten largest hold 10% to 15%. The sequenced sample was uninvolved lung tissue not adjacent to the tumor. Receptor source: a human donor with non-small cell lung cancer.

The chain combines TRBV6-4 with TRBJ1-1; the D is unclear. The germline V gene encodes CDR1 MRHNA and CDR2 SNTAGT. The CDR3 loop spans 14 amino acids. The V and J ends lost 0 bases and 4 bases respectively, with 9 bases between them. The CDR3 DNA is TGTGCCAGCAGTGACTCAGTGGGGAGCACTGAAGCTTTCTTT. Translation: CASSDSVGSTEAFF.

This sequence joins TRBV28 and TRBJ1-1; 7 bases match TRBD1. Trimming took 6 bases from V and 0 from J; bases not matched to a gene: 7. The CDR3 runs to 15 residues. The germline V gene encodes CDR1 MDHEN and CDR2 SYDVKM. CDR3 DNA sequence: TGTGCCAGCAGCCTCCCACAGGGGATGAACACTGAAGCTTTCTTT. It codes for CASSLPQGMNTEAFF.

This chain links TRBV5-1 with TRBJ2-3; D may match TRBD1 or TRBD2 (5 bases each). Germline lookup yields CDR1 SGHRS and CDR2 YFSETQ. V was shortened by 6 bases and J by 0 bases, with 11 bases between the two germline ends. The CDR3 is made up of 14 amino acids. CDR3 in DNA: TGCGCCAGCAACCGGGACCGCAGCACAGATACGCAGTATTTT. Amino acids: CASNRDRSTDTQYF.

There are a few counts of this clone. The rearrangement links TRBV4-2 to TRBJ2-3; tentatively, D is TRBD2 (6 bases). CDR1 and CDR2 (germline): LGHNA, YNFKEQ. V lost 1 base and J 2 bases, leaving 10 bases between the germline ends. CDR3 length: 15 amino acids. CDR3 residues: CASSQVAGLTDTQYF. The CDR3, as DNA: TGTGCCAGCAGCCAAGTTGCGGGACTCACAGATACGCAGTATTTT.

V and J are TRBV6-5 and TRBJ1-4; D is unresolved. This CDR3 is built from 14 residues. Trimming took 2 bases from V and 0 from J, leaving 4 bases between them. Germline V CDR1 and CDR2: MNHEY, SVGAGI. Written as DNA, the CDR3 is TGTGCCAGCAGTTACACCCCAACTAATGAAAAACTGTTTTTT. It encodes CASSYTPTNEKLFF.

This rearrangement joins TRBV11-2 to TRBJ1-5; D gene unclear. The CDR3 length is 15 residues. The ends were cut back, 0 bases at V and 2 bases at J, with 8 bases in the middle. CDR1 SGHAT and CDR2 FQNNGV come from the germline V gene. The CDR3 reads CASSLDLRRNQPQHF. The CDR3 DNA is TGTGCCAGCAGCTTAGATCTCAGGCGCAATCAGCCCCAGCATTTT. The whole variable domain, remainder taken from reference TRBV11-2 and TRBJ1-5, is EAGVAQSPRYKIIEKRQSVAFWCNPISGHATLYWYQQILGQGPKLLIQFQNNGVVDDSQLPKDRFSAERLKGVDSTLKIQPAKLEDSAVYLCASSLDLRRNQPQHFGDGTRLSIL.

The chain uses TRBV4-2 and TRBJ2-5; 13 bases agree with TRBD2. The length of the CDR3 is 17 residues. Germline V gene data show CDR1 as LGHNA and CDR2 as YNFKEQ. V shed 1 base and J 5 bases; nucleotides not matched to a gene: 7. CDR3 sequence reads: CASSQAGTSGMVETQYF. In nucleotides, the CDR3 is TGTGCCAGCAGCCAAGCCGGGACTAGCGGGATGGTGGAGACCCAGTACTTC.

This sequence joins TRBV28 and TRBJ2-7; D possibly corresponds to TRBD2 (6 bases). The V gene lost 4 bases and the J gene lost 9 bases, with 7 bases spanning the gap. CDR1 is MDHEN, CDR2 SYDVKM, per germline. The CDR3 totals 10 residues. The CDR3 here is CASSSGGQYF. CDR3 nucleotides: TGTGCCAGCAGTTCCGGGGGGCAGTACTTC.

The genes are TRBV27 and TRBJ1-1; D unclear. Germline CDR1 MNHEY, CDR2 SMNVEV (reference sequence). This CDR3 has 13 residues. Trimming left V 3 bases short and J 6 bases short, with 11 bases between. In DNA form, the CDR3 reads TGTGCCAGCAGTTTTCAGAGCTATGCTGAAGCTTTCTTT. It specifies CASSFQSYAEAFF.

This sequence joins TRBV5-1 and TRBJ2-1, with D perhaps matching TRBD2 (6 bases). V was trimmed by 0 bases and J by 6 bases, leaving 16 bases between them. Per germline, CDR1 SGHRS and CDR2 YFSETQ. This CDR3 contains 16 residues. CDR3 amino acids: CASSLGGLGGSNEQFF. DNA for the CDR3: TGCGCCAGCAGCTTGGGGGGACTCGGGGGTAGCAATGAGCAGTTCTTC.

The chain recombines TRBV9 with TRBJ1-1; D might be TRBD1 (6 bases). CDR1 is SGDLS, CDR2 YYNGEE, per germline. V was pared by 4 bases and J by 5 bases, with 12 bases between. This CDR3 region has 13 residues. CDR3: CASSTHGTTEAFF. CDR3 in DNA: TGTGCCAGCAGCACTCATGGGACAACTGAAGCTTTCTTT.

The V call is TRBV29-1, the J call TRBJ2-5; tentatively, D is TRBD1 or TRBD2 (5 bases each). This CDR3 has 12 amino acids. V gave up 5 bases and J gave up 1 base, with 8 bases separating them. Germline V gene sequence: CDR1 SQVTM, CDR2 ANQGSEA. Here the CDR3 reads CSVRGSQETQYF. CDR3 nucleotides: TGCAGCGTTCGGGGCAGCCAAGAGACCCAGTACTTC.

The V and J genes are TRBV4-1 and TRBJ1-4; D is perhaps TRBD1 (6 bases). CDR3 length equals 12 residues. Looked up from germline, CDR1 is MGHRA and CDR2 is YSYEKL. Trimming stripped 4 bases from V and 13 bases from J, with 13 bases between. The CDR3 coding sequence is TGCGCCAGCAGCCTAGACTGGGGGCGACTGTTTTTT. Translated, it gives CASSLDWGRLFF.

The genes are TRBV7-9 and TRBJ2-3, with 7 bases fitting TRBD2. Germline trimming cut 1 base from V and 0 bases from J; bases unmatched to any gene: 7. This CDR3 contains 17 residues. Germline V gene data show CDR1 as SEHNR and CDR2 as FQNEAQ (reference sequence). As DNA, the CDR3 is TGTGCCAGCAGCTTAGACCGAGCGGGGCCTAGCACAGATACGCAGTATTTT. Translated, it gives CASSLDRAGPSTDTQYF.

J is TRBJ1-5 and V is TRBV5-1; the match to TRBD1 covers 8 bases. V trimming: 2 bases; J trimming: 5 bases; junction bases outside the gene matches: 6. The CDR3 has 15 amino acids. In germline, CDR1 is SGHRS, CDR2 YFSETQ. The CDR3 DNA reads TGCGCCAGCAGCTTAGGACAGGGCCCCCATCAGCCCCAGCATTTT. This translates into CASSLGQGPHQPQHF.

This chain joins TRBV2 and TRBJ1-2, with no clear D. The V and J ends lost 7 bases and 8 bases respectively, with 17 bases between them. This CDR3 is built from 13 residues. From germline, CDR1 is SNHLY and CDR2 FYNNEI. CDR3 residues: CASNVGRVVGYTF. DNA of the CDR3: TGTGCCAGCAATGTGGGAAGGGTGGTAGGCTACACCTTC.

The CDR3 here is CASSSGQGDYGELFF. In DNA, the CDR3 is TGTGCCAGCAGCTCGGGACAGGGGGATTACGGGGAGCTGTTTTTT. The chain employs TRBV11-3 and TRBJ2-2, with 11 bases fitting TRBD1. The J segment lost 7 bases and the V segment lost 4 bases, leaving 5 bases of the junction unmatched. CDR1 and CDR2 from the germline V gene are SGHNT and YENEEA. This CDR3 has 15 residues.

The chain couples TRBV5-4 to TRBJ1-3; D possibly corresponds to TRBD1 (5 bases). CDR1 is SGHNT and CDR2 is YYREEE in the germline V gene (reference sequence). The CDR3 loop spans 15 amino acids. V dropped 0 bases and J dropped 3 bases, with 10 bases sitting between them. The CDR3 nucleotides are TGTGCCAGCAGCTTGGGAGGGGAAGGTGGAAACACCATATATTTT. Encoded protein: CASSLGGEGGNTIYF.

The CDR3: CASSSGGQGAGYTF. CDR3 nucleotides: TGTGCCAGCAGTTCAGGAGGGCAGGGGGCCGGCTACACCTTC. V gene TRBV6-4 combines with J gene TRBJ1-2, with TRBD1 matching 8 bases. The CDR3 length is 14 residues. The germline CDR1 and CDR2 sequences are MRHNA and SNTAGT. Unmatched junction bases numbered 10, after V lost 5 bases and J lost 8 bases.

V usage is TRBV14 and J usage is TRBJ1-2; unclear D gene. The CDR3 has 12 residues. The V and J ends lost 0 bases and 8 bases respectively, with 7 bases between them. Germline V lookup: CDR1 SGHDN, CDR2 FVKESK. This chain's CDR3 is CASSQDRQGYTF. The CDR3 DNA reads TGTGCCAGCAGCCAAGATAGGCAGGGCTACACCTTC.

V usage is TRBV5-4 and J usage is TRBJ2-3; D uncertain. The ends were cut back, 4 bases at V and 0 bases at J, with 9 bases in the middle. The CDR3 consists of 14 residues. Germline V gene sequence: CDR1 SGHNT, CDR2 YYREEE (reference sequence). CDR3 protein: CASSRPLSTDTQYF. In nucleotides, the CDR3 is TGTGCCAGCAGCCGCCCCCTAAGCACAGATACGCAGTATTTT. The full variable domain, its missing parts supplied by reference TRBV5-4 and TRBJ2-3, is ETGVTQSPTHLIKTRGQQVTLRCSSQSGHNTVSWYQQALGQGPQFIFQYYREEENGRGNFPPRFSGLQFPNYSSELNVNALELDDSALYLCASSRPLSTDTQYFGPGTRLTVL.

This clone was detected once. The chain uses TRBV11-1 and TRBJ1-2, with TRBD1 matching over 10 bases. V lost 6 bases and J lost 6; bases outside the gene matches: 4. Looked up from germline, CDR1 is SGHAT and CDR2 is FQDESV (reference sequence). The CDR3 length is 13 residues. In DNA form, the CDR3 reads TGTGCCAGCAGTCGACAGGGGGCAGATGGCTACACCTTC. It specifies CASSRQGADGYTF.